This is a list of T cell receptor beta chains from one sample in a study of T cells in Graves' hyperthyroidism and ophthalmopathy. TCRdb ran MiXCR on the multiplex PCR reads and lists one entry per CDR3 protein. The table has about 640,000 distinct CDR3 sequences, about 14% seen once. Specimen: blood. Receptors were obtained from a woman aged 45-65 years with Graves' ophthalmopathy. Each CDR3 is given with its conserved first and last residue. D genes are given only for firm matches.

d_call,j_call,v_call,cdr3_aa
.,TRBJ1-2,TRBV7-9,CASSTVSGNFGYTF
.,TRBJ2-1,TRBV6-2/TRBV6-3,CASSYSSYEQFF
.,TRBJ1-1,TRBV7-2,CASSFKGGTEAFF
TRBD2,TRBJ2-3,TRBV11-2,CASSFGTSGNPLLIDTQYF
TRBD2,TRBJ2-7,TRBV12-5,CASGLLAGGGEQYF
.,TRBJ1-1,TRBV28,CASRPGTANTEAFF
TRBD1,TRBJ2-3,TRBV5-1,CASSDRTGFPDTQYF
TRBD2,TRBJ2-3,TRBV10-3,CAISRGADTQYF
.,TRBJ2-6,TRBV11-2,CASSPEQVFLTF
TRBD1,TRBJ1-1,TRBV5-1,CASSLDRGRGTEAFF
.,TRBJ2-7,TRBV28,CASSFIGSGSYEQYF
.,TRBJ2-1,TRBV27,CASSLGSPRTYEQFF
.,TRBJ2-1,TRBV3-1,CASSQGRDYNEQFF
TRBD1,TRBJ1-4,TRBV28,CASSSPRAGGGEKLFF
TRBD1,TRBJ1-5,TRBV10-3,CAISGPGGQPQHF
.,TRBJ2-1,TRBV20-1,CSTERQSSYNEQFF
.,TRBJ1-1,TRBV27,CASRPGPMRSAFEAFF
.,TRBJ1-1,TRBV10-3,CAISESGGQRTAFF
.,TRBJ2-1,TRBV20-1,CSASDWGYEQFF
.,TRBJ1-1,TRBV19,CASSIGGNEAFF
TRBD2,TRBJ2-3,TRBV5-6,CASNPTSGSTDTQYF
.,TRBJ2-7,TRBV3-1,CASSQGPLSSYEQYF
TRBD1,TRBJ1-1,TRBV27,CASTLGAGGQAFF
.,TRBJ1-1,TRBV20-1,CSARVLGQNTEAFF
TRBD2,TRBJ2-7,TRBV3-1,CASSELAGSYEQYF
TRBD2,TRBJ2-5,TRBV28,CASSSRRWSGRGGETQYF
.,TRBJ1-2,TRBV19,CASSIEGQGLGYTF